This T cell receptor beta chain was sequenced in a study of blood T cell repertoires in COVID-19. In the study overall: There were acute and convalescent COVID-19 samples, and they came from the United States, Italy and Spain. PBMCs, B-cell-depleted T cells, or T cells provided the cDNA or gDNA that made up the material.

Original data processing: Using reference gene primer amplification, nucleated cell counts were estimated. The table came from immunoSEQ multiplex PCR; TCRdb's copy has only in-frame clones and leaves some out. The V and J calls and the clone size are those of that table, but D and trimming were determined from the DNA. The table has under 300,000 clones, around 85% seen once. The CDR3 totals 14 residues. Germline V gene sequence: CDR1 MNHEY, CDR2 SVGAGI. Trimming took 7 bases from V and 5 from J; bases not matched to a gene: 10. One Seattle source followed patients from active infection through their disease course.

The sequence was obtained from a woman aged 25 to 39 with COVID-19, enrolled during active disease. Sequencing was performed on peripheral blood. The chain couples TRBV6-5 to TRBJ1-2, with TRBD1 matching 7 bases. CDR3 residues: CASTRQGLKYGYTF. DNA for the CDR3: TGTGCCAGCACGAGACAGGGATTGAAGTATGGCTACACCTTC.